This T cell receptor beta chain was identified during a study of a mutant IDH1 vaccine in newly diagnosed glioma. Time point here: week 23, last vaccination. The content of each vaccine dose was 300 ug of mutant IDH1 20-mer peptide, and topical imiquimod accompanied it. The V and J ends lost 11 bases and 3 bases, in that order; junction bases with no gene match: 4. The CDR3 consists of 12 residues. Germline V lookup: CDR1 MNHNS, CDR2 SASEGT. Some clones are missing from TCRdb's copy, which holds only in-frame ones; the method was immunoSEQ multiplex PCR. The sample has 52,000 or so clones, roughly 81% seen once. On this clone itself: Its matching antigen is unknown.

Specimen: PBMCs, collected from a glioma patient whose treatment included an IDH1 peptide vaccine. The gene calls are TRBV6-1 and TRBJ2-1, with 7 bases lining up with TRBD1. This TCR came from a woman between 35 and 50 years old with glioma. Some clones in this sample may be carry-over from other donors' samples. The CDR3 sequence: CAGQASYNEQFF. The CDR3 bases are TGTGCCGGACAGGCGAGCTACAATGAGCAGTTCTTC.